The TCR beta chain described here comes from a study of T cells after yellow fever vaccination. The CDR3 loop spans 16 amino acids. V trimming: 4 bases; J trimming: 8 bases; junction bases outside the gene matches: 9. Notes on the study in general: Most clones from primary vaccination resurfaced after the booster (about 96% CD4, 88% CD8). Shared CD4/CD8 clonotypes were a small share, likely from convergent recombination.

This clonotype came up a few times. Its target is unknown. One entry per CDR3 protein, called by TCRdb with MiXCR from the 5' RACE reads. Of a few hundred thousand distinct CDR3 sequences detected, 6.2% appear once; the ten largest clones hold about 15%. This chain links TRBV12-3 or TRBV12-4 with TRBJ2-1; TRBD2 matches 12 bases. This receptor was taken from a man aged 25 to 45 who received the YFV17D yellow fever vaccine. The material sequenced was PBMCs, taken 5 days after the yellow fever booster vaccination. The CDR3 DNA follows: TGTGCCAGCAGTTCACGGACTAGCGGGATCTTCTATGAGCAGTTCTTC. Translated, it gives CASSSRTSGIFYEQFF.